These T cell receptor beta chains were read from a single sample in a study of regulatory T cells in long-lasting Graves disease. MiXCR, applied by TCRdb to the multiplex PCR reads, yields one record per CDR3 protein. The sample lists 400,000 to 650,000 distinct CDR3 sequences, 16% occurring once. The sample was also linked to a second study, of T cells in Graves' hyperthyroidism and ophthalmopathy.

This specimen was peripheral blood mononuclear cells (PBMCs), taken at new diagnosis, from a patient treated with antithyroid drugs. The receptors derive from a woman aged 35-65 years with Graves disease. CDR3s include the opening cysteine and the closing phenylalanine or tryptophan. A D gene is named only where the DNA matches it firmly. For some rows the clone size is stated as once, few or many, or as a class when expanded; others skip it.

CDR3nt: TGTGCCACCAGTGATGTTACTGGCCAGCCCCAGCATTTT; CDR3aa: CATSDVTGQPQHF; j_gene: TRBJ1-5; len: 13; d_gene: NA; abundance: many; v_gene: TRBV24-1
CDR3nt: TGTGCCAGCAGCCGTCCTCGGGACACTTTACCGACTTTACCTACGAGGGGCTACACCTTC; CDR3aa: CASSRPRDTLPTLPTRGYTF; j_gene: TRBJ1-2; len: 20; d_gene: NA; abundance: NA; v_gene: TRBV7-2
CDR3nt: TGCAGTGCTCCTGGAGGCAGGGGACAGCCCCAGCATTTT; CDR3aa: CSAPGGRGQPQHF; j_gene: TRBJ1-5; len: 13; d_gene: NA; abundance: NA; v_gene: TRBV20-1
CDR3nt: TGTGCCAGCAGCGGAAGGGACAGGGCAGCCCACGAGCAGTACTTC; CDR3aa: CASSGRDRAAHEQYF; j_gene: TRBJ2-7; len: 15; d_gene: TRBD1; abundance: many; v_gene: TRBV7-9
CDR3nt: TGTGCCAGTAGTATGAATTCAGGGGGGAAGGCCGGGGAGCTGTTTTTT; CDR3aa: CASSMNSGGKAGELFF; j_gene: TRBJ2-2; len: 16; d_gene: NA; abundance: few; v_gene: TRBV19
CDR3nt: TGTGCCAGCAGTTACTCCGGGACAGGTCTATCTGGGGCCAACGTCCTGACTTTC; CDR3aa: CASSYSGTGLSGANVLTF; j_gene: TRBJ2-6; len: 18; d_gene: TRBD1; abundance: NA; v_gene: TRBV6-5
CDR3nt: TGTGCCAGCAGGGAGACTGGCGATTCACCCCTCCACTTT; CDR3aa: CASRETGDSPLHF; j_gene: TRBJ1-6; len: 13; d_gene: NA; abundance: few; v_gene: TRBV6-1
CDR3nt: TGTGCCAGCCTGTTTGGGTGCAATCAGCCCCAGCATTTT; CDR3aa: CASLFGCNQPQHF; j_gene: TRBJ1-5; len: 13; d_gene: NA; abundance: few; v_gene: TRBV27
CDR3nt: TGTGCCAGTAGTATGGGCAGGAACACTGAAGCTTTCTTT; CDR3aa: CASSMGRNTEAFF; j_gene: TRBJ1-1; len: 13; d_gene: NA; abundance: many; v_gene: TRBV19
CDR3nt: TGTGCCAGCAGCAAGACAGTTAACTATGGCTACACCTTC; CDR3aa: CASSKTVNYGYTF; j_gene: TRBJ1-2; len: 13; d_gene: NA; abundance: few; v_gene: TRBV7-9
CDR3nt: TGCAGTGCTAGTCAAGCGGGGATCTACGAGCAGTACTTC; CDR3aa: CSASQAGIYEQYF; j_gene: TRBJ2-7; len: 13; d_gene: TRBD2; abundance: many; v_gene: TRBV20-1
CDR3nt: TGTGCCAGCAGCCAAGGCGGATTGCGGGGGGGCGAGCAGTACTTC; CDR3aa: CASSQGGLRGGEQYF; j_gene: TRBJ2-7; len: 15; d_gene: TRBD2; abundance: NA; v_gene: TRBV3-1
CDR3nt: TGTGCCAGCAGGGTTGCAACTAATGAAAAACTGTTTTTT; CDR3aa: CASRVATNEKLFF; j_gene: TRBJ1-4; len: 13; d_gene: NA; abundance: many; v_gene: TRBV12-3/TRBV12-4
CDR3nt: TGTGCCTGGAGGGACGGCTCTGGAAACACCATATATTTT; CDR3aa: CAWRDGSGNTIYF; j_gene: TRBJ1-3; len: 13; d_gene: NA; abundance: many; v_gene: TRBV30
CDR3nt: TGTGCCAGTAGTACTGCACGGGCGAACACTGAAGCTTTCTTT; CDR3aa: CASSTARANTEAFF; j_gene: TRBJ1-1; len: 14; d_gene: NA; abundance: many; v_gene: TRBV19
CDR3nt: TGTGCCAGCAGAGCAACCCCACTAGCGGGGGGAAGAGATACGCAGTATTTT; CDR3aa: CASRATPLAGGRDTQYF; j_gene: TRBJ2-3; len: 17; d_gene: TRBD2; abundance: few; v_gene: TRBV13
CDR3nt: TGTGCCAGCAGCGTAGGAGGGTACTCCTACGAGCAGTACTTC; CDR3aa: CASSVGGYSYEQYF; j_gene: TRBJ2-7; len: 14; d_gene: NA; abundance: many; v_gene: TRBV9
CDR3nt: TGTGCCAGCAGGGAAGGGGGCCGTGAAAAACTGTTTTTT; CDR3aa: CASREGGREKLFF; j_gene: TRBJ1-4; len: 13; d_gene: TRBD1; abundance: NA; v_gene: TRBV7-8
CDR3nt: TGCAGTGCTAAGGACCGAACCTACGAGCAGTACTTC; CDR3aa: CSAKDRTYEQYF; j_gene: TRBJ2-7; len: 12; d_gene: NA; abundance: many; v_gene: TRBV20-1
CDR3nt: TGTGCCAGTAGTATGCTGGGACAGGCCAACACTGAAGCTTTCTTT; CDR3aa: CASSMLGQANTEAFF; j_gene: TRBJ1-1; len: 15; d_gene: TRBD1; abundance: NA; v_gene: TRBV19
CDR3nt: TGTGCCAGCAGCTCCCTCCCCCGTGCGACTAATGAAAAACTGTTTTTT; CDR3aa: CASSSLPRATNEKLFF; j_gene: TRBJ1-4; len: 16; d_gene: NA; abundance: NA; v_gene: TRBV11-3
CDR3nt: TGTGCCAGCAGCTTACGGTTTAATGAAAAACTGTTTTTT; CDR3aa: CASSLRFNEKLFF; j_gene: TRBJ1-4; len: 13; d_gene: NA; abundance: many; v_gene: TRBV7-8
CDR3nt: TGTGCCAGCAGCTCCCCCGAGGCACCCTCGAGCTCCTACAATGAGCAGTTCTTC; CDR3aa: CASSSPEAPSSSYNEQFF; j_gene: TRBJ2-1; len: 18; d_gene: NA; abundance: few; v_gene: TRBV7-2
CDR3nt: TGCAGCGCCCGACCCGATAGGGGGGTCGAGACCCAGTACTTC; CDR3aa: CSARPDRGVETQYF; j_gene: TRBJ2-5; len: 14; d_gene: NA; abundance: few; v_gene: TRBV29-1
CDR3nt: TGTGCCACCAGCGAACACCCCCCGTCGGGAAACACCATATATTTT; CDR3aa: CATSEHPPSGNTIYF; j_gene: TRBJ1-3; len: 15; d_gene: NA; abundance: many; v_gene: TRBV15
CDR3nt: TGTGCCAGTTACAGGTTCGGAGCGGACACTGAAGCTTTCTTT; CDR3aa: CASYRFGADTEAFF; j_gene: TRBJ1-1; len: 14; d_gene: NA; abundance: many; v_gene: TRBV2
CDR3nt: TGCGCCAGCAGCTTGATTTCGGCAGGGAGGGACACAGATACGCAGTATTTT; CDR3aa: CASSLISAGRDTDTQYF; j_gene: TRBJ2-3; len: 17; d_gene: TRBD2; abundance: NA; v_gene: TRBV5-1
CDR3nt: TGTGCCAGCAGCCCCAGTAATGCGCGGGATGGCTACACCTTC; CDR3aa: CASSPSNARDGYTF; j_gene: TRBJ1-2; len: 14; d_gene: NA; abundance: many; v_gene: TRBV9
CDR3nt: TGCAGCGTTGGGGGATCCAACGAAAAACTGTTTTTT; CDR3aa: CSVGGSNEKLFF; j_gene: TRBJ1-4; len: 12; d_gene: NA; abundance: few; v_gene: TRBV29-1
CDR3nt: TGCAGCGTTGAAGAATTGCCGGGGGGTAGGACCGGGGAGCTGTTTTTT; CDR3aa: CSVEELPGGRTGELFF; j_gene: TRBJ2-2; len: 16; d_gene: TRBD2; abundance: NA; v_gene: TRBV29-1
CDR3nt: TGTGCCAGCAGCTTAAGTCAGGGTGGAGAAAAACTGTTTTTT; CDR3aa: CASSLSQGGEKLFF; j_gene: TRBJ1-4; len: 14; d_gene: NA; abundance: many; v_gene: TRBV11-3